This section outlines one T cell receptor (beta chain) sequence together with its context. Profiling relied on immunoSEQ multiplex PCR, and the TCRdb table lists in-frame clones only, not all of them. The sample carries roughly 430,000 clones, approximately 86% recorded once. The CDR3 covers 13 residues. In germline, CDR1 is MNHEY, CDR2 SMNVEV (reference sequence). Trimming shortened V by 7 bases and J by 1 base, and 10 bases separated the two germline ends. The data belong to a study of blood T cell repertoires in COVID-19. What was sequenced was PBMCs or T cells enriched from blood (not recorded which). The chain employs TRBV27 and TRBJ2-5; no clear D. The receptor's source is a middle-aged woman with acute COVID-19. In nucleotides, the CDR3 is TGTGCCAGCACGAGGAACGGCCAAGAGACCCAGTACTTC. Translating it yields CASTRNGQETQYF.